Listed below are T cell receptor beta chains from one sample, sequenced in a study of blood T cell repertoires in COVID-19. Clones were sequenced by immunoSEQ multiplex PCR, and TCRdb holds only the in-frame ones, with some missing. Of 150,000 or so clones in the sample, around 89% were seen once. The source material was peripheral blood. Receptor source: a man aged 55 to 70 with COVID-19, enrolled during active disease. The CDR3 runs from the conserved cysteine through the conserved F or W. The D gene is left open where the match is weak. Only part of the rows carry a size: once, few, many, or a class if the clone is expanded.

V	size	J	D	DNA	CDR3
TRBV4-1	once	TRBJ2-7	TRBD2	TGCGCCAGCAGCTTCATTCCGGGACTAGCGGAGGGCTACGAGCAGTACTTC	CASSFIPGLAEGYEQYF
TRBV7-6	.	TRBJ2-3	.	TGTGCCAGCAGCTTAGGGGCCTCGGGACTTCGCACAGATACGCAGTATTTT	CASSLGASGLRTDTQYF
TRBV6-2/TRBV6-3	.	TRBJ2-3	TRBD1	TGTGCCAGCAGCCTACAGGGGGCGCGGGGCACAGATACGCAGTATTTT	CASSLQGARGTDTQYF
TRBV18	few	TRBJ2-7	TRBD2	TGTGCCAGCTCAGGGGGGGGTGACACCTACGAGCAGTACTTC	CASSGGGDTYEQYF
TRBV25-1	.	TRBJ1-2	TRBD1	TGTGCCAGCAGTGAAACCGGGACAGGGGGTAGTAACTATGGCTACACCTTC	CASSETGTGGSNYGYTF
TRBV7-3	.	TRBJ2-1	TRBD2	TGTGCCAGCAGCTTAAGCCTACTGGGCGGGGGGCGTGATGAGCAGTTCTTC	CASSLSLLGGGRDEQFF
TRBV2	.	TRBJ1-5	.	TGTGCCAGCAGGGGGTTGGGGGGACTTAGCAATCAGCCCCAGCATTTT	CASRGLGGLSNQPQHF
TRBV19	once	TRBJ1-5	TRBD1	TGTGCCAGTAGGAATTCCGACAGGGACCATCAGCCCCAGCATTTT	CASRNSDRDHQPQHF
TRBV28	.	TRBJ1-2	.	TGTGCCAGCAGTCGAGGGGACTACTCTTCTAACTATGGCTACACCTTC	CASSRGDYSSNYGYTF
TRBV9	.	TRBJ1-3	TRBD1	TGTGCCAGCAGCCAAAGCGGACAGGGGATGGGTGGAAACACCATATATTTT	CASSQSGQGMGGNTIYF
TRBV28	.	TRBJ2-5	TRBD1	TGTGCCAGCAGTTTCCCCGGACAGGGGGTCGGAGAGACCCAGTACTTC	CASSFPGQGVGETQYF
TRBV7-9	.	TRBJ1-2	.	TGTGCCAGCAGCTTAATTGGCCTGAACTATGGCTACACCTTC	CASSLIGLNYGYTF
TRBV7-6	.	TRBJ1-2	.	TGTGCCAGCAGCTTAGTCCCCGGGACAAGAAACTATGGCTACACCTTC	CASSLVPGTRNYGYTF
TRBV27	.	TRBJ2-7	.	TGTGCCACCCTCGGGAGGGGGCGATACGAGCAGTACTTC	CATLGRGRYEQYF
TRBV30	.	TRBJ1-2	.	TGTGCCTGGAGTGGAGTAGGGGTAGTAACTCATGGCTACACCTTC	CAWSGVGVVTHGYTF
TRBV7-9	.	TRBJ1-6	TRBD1	TGTGCCAGCAGCCCAGACAGGGACGGACCCCTCCACTTT	CASSPDRDGPLHF
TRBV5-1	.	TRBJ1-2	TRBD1	TGCGCCAGCAGCTTGGGGGACAGTAACTATGGCTACACCTTC	CASSLGDSNYGYTF
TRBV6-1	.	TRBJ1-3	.	TGTGCCAGCAGTGAAGGGGGGGTCGCGGGAAACACCATATATTTT	CASSEGGVAGNTIYF
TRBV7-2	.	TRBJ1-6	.	TGTGCCAGCAGCTTAAAACAGGGCCAGGTTAATTCACCCCTCCACTTT	CASSLKQGQVNSPLHF
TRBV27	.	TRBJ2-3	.	TGTGCCAGCAGTTTAAGTTTGGGGGGTACGCAGTATTTT	CASSLSLGGTQYF
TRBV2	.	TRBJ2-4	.	TGTGCCAGCAGTGATCGTTGGAGGGGGGGGAACATTCAGTACTTC	CASSDRWRGGNIQYF
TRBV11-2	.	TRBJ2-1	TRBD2	TGTGCCAGCAGCTTAACCGTCAGCGGGGTCTACAATGAGCAGTTCTTC	CASSLTVSGVYNEQFF